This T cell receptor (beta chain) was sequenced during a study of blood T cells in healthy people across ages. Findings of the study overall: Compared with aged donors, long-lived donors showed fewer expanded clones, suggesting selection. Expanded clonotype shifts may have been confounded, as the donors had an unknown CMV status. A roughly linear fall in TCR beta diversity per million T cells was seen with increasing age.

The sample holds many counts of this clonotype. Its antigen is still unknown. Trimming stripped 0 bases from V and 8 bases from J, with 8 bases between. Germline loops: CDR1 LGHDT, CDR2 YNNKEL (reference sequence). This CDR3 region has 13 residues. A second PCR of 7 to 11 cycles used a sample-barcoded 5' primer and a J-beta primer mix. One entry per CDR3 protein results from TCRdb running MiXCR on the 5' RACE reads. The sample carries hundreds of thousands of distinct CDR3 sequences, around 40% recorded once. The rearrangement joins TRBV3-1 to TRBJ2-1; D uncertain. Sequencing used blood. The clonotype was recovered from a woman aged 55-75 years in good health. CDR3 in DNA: TGTGCCAGCAGCCAAGAAGAGATCGATGAGCAGTTCTTC. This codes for CASSQEEIDEQFF.